The entry that follows covers one TCR beta chain sequence. This sample stems from a study of T cells in tuberculosis. Study details: PBMC were archived before or within 7 days of starting treatment.

Time point reported: new active TB diagnosis, blood taken before or within 7 days of starting treatment. Each patient had positive sputum smear microscopy and/or positive culture. CDR3 length: 17 amino acids. The V end lost 1 base, the J end lost 5 bases, and 20 bases lay between the germline ends. The germline V gene has CDR1 SGHTA and CDR2 FQGNSA. Only in-frame clones appear in the TCRdb table, and some are missing; sequencing was by immunoSEQ multiplex PCR. The sample has about 49,000 clones; over 90% are singletons. Sequenced here: PBMCs, sampled at tuberculosis diagnosis. The receptor was derived from an adult with tuberculosis. The V call is TRBV7-2, the J call TRBJ2-5, with D maybe TRBD2 (5 bases). Here the CDR3 reads CASSLGSIASKRETQYF. The CDR3 DNA is TGTGCCAGCAGCTTAGGATCGATAGCGTCTAAAAGGGAGACCCAGTACTTC.